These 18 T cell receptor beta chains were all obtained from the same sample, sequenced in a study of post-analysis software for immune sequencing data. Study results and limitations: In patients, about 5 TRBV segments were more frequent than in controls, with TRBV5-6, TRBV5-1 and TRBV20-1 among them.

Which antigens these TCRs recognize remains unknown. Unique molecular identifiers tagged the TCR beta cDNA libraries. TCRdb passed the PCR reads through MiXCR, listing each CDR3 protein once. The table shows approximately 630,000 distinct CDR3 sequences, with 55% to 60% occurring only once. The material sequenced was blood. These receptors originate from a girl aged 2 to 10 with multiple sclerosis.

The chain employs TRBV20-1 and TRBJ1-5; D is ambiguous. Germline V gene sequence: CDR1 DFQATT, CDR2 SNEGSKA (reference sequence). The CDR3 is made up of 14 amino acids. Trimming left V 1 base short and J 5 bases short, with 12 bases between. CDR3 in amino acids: CSARVPGTDQPQHF. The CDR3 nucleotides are TGCAGTGCTAGAGTTCCAGGCACCGATCAGCCCCAGCATTTT.

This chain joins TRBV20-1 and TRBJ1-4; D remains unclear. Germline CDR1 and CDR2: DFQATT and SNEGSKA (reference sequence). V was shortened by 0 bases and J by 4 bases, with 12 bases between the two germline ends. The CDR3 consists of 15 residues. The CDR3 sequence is CSARDLAGGNEKLFF. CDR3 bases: TGCAGTGCTAGAGATCTGGCAGGAGGTAATGAAAAACTGTTTTTT.

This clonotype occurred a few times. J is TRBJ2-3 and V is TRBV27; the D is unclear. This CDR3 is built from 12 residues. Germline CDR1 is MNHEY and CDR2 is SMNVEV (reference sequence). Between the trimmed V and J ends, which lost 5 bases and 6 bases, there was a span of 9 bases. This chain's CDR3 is CASSPKADTQYF. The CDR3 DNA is TGTGCCAGCAGTCCAAAAGCGGATACGCAGTATTTT.

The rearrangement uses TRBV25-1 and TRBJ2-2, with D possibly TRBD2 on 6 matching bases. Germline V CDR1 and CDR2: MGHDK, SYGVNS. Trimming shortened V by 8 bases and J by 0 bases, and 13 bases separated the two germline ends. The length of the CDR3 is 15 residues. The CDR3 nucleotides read TGTGCCAGCCAAGCTAGCGTGACGAACACCGGGGAGCTGTTTTTT. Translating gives CASQASVTNTGELFF.

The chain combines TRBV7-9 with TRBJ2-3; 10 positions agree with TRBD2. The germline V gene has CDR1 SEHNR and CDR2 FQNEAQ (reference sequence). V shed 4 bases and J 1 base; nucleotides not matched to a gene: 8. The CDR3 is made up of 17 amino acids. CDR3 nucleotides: TGTGCCAGCAGCTCCGGCGGGCTAGCGGGAGGCACAGATACGCAGTATTTT. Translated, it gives CASSSGGLAGGTDTQYF.

The CDR3 sequence: CASSRGGRNTDTQYF. CDR3 DNA: TGTGCCAGCAGTAGGGGAGGGAGGAACACAGATACGCAGTATTTT. The chain has TRBV12-3 or TRBV12-4 and TRBJ2-3; TRBD2 aligns across 7 bases. The CDR3 covers 15 residues. V lost 5 bases and J lost 2; bases outside the gene matches: 7.

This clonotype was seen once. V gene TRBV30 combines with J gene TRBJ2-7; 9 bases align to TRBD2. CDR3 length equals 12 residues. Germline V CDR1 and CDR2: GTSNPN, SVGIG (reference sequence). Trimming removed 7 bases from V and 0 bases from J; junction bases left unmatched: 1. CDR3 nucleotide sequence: TGTGCCTTTAGCGGGGGCTCCTACGAGCAGTACTTC. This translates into CAFSGGSYEQYF. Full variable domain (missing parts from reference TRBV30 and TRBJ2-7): SQTIHQWPATLVQPVGSPLSLECTVEGTSNPNLYWYRQAAGRGLQLLFYSVGIGQISSEVPQNLSASRPQDRQFILSSKKLLLSDSGFYLCAFSGGSYEQYFGPGTRLTVT.

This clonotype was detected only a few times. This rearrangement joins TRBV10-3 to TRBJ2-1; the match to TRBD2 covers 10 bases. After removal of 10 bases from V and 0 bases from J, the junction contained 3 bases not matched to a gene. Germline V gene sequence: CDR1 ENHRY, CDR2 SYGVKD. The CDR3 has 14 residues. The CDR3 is CATASGSSYNEQFF. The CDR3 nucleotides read TGTGCCACGGCTAGCGGGAGCTCCTACAATGAGCAGTTCTTC.

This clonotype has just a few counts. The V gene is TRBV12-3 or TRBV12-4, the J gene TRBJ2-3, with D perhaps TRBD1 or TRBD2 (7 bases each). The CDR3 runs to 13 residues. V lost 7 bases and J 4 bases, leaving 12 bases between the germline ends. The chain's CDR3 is CASKQGGADTQYF. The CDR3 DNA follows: TGTGCCAGCAAGCAGGGGGGGGCAGATACGCAGTATTTT.

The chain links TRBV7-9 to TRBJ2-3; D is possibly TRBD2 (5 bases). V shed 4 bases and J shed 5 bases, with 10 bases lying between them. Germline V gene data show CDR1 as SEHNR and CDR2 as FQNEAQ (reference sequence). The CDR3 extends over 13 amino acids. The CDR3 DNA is TGTGCCAGCAGCTCGAATAGCGTAGATACGCAGTATTTT. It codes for CASSSNSVDTQYF.

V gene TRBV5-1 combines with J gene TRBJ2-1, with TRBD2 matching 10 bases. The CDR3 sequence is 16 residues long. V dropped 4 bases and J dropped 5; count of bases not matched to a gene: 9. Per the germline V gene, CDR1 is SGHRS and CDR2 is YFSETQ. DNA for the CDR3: TGCGCCAGCAGCGAAGCCCAGCGGGGGGGCGACAATGAGCAGTTCTTC. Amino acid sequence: CASSEAQRGGDNEQFF.

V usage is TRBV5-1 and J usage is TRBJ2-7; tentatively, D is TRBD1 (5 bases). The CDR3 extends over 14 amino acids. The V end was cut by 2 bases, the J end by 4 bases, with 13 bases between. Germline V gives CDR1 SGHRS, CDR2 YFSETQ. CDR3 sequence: CASSLSTEEYEQYF. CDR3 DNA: TGCGCCAGCAGCTTATCGACAGAGGAATACGAGCAGTACTTC.

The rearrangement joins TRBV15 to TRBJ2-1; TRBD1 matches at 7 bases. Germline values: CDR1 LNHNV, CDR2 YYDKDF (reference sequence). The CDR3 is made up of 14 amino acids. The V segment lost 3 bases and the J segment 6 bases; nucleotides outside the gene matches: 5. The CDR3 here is CATSSEQGINEQFF. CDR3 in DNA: TGTGCCACCAGCAGTGAACAGGGGATCAATGAGCAGTTCTTC.

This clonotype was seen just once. The chain's CDR3 is CASGGGGGVRDTQYF. CDR3 sequence (DNA): TGTGCCAGCGGCGGTGGCGGGGGAGTACGGGATACGCAGTATTTT. This chain uses TRBV9 with TRBJ2-3; 7 nucleotides line up with TRBD2. CDR1 and CDR2 from the germline V gene are SGDLS and YYNGEE. V lost 7 bases and J lost 6; bases outside the gene matches: 14. This CDR3 is 15 amino acids long.

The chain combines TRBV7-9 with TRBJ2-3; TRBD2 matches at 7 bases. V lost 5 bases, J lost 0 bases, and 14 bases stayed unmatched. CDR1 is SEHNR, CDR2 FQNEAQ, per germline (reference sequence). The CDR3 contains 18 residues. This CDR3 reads CASSPPPTSVTSTDTQYF. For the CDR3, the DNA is TGTGCCAGCAGCCCTCCACCCACTAGCGTAACTAGCACAGATACGCAGTATTTT.

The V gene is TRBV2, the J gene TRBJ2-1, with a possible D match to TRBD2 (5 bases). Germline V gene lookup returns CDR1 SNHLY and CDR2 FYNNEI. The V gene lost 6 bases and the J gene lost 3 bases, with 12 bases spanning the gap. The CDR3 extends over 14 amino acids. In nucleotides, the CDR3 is TGTGCCAGCAGGATCGACGGGAACTACAATGAGCAGTTCTTC. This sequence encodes CASRIDGNYNEQFF.

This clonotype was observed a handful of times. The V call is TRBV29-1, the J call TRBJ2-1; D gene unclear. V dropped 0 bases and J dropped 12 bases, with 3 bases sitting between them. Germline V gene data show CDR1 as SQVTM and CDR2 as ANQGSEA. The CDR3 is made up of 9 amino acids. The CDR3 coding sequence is TGCAGCGTTGAAGATGGGCAGTTCTTC. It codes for CSVEDGQFF.

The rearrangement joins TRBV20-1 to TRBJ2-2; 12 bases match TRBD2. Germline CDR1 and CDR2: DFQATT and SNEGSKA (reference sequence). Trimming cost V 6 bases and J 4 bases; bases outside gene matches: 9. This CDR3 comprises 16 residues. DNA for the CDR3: TGCAGTGCCACGGGGACTAGCGGGCTCGGCACCGGGGAGCTGTTTTTT. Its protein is CSATGTSGLGTGELFF.